Sequencing of this T cell receptor beta chain was carried out in a study of OX40 agonist ivuxolimab in advanced cancers. Looking at the study overall: Given to patients was ivuxolimab, an agonistic anti-OX40 (CD134) antibody.

The method was immunoSEQ multiplex PCR; TCRdb's version includes in-frame clones alone and lacks a portion of them. This table holds some 17,000 clones, 80% found once. Findings and caveats of the study: At 0.1 to 3.0 mg/kg and by week 6, CD4+ and CD8+ T cells in the blood had expanded clonally. CD8+ T cells were the subset that, on average, had more expanded clones than CD4+.

Points on this clone: Its target is not known.

The cohort excluded patients with autoimmune disease history or systemic immunosuppression. The origin of this receptor is an adult with an advanced solid tumor such as melanoma, head and neck, liver or kidney cancer. The sample consisted of CD4+ or CD8+ T cells sorted from blood, taken in a trial of the OX40 agonist ivuxolimab.

The CDR3 coding sequence is TGTGCCAGCCGTTGGGGTAGCGGAGCAGATACGCAGTATTTT. It translates to CASRWGSGADTQYF. The chain employs TRBV27 and TRBJ2-3; D might be TRBD2 (6 bases). V gave up 8 bases and J gave up 4 bases, with 16 bases separating them. CDR1 is MNHEY and CDR2 is SMNVEV in the germline V gene (reference sequence). This CDR3 has 14 amino acids.